This TCR beta chain is from a study of T-cell reconstitution after alpha-beta-depleted transplantation in children. This clonotype was detected a few times. Unique molecular identifiers were incorporated into the prepared TCRbeta library. One entry per CDR3 protein, called by TCRdb with MiXCR from the PCR reads. Of about half a million distinct CDR3 sequences in the sample, about 12% were seen once. CDR3 length: 15 residues. The V end was cut by 6 bases, the J end by 1 base, with 18 bases between. Germline assignment: CDR1 SQVTM and CDR2 ANQGSEA. The J gene is TRBJ1-1, the V gene TRBV29-1; D gene uncertain. This clonotype was obtained from a human donor who donated a stem cell graft to a child with combined immunodeficiency. The sample was PBMCs from the stem cell graft donor, taken from the stem cell graft. The CDR3 bases are TGCAGCGTCGCTAACCGACTCTCAGCGAACACTGAAGCTTTCTTT. Protein: CSVANRLSANTEAFF.